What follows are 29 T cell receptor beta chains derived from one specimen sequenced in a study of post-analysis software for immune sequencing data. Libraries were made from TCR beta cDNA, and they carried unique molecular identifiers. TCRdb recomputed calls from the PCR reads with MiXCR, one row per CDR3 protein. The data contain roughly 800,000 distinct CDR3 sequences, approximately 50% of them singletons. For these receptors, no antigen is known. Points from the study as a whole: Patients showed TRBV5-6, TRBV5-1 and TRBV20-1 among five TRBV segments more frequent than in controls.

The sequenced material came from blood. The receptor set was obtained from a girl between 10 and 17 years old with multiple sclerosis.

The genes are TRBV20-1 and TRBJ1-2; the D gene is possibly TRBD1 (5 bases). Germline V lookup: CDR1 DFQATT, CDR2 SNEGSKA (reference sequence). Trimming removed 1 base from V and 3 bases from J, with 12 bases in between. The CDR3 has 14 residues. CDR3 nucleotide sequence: TGCAGTGCTAGAGCCCTGAGACAGCACTATGGCTACACCTTC. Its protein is CSARALRQHYGYTF.

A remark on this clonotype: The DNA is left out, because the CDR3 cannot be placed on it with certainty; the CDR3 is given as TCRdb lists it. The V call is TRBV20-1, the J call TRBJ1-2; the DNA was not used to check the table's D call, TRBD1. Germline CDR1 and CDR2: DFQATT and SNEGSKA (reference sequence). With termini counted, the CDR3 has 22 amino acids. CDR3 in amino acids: CSASPLTSYEQYFGGGSGGYTF.

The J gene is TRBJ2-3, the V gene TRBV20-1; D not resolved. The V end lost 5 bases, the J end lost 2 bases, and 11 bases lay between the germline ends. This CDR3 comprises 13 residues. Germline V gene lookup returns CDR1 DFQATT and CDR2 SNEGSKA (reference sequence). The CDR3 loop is CSAEASFTDTQYF. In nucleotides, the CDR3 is TGCAGTGCTGAAGCTTCCTTCACAGATACGCAGTATTTT.

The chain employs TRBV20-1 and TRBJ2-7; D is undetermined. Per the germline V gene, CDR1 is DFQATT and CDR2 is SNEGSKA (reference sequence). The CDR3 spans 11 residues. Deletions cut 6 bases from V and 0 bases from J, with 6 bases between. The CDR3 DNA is TGCAGTGCGGGCCCCTCCTACGAGCAGTACTTC. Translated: CSAGPSYEQYF.

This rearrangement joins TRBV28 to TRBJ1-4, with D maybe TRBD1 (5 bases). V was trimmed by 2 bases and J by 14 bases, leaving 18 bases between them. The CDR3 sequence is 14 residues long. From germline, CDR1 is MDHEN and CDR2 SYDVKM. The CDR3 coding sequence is TGTGCCAGCAGTTTAGGGGTGGGTAGAGGGGTCCTGTTTTTT. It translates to CASSLGVGRGVLFF.

CDR3 in amino acids: CASSYSKDRALRYEQYF. For the CDR3, the DNA is TGTGCCAGCAGTTACTCAAAGGACAGGGCACTACGTTACGAGCAGTACTTC. The V call is TRBV6-2 or TRBV6-3, the J call TRBJ2-5; 8 bases line up with TRBD1. The J call is doubtful: the DNA matches TRBJ2-7 better. Germline CDR1 and CDR2: MNHEY and SVGEGT. This CDR3 contains 17 residues.

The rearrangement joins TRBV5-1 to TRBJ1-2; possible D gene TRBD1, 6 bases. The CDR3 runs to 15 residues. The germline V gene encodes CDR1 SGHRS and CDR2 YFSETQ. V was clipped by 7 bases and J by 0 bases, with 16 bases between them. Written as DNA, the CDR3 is TGCGCCAGCCGGATCGGACAGAACACTAACTATGGCTACACCTTC. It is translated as CASRIGQNTNYGYTF. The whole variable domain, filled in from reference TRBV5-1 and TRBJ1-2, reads KAGVTQTPRYLIKTRGQQVTLSCSPISGHRSVSWYQQTPGQGLQFLFEYFSETQRNKGNFPGRFSGRQFSNSRSEMNVSTLELGDSALYLCASRIGQNTNYGYTFGSGTRLTVV.

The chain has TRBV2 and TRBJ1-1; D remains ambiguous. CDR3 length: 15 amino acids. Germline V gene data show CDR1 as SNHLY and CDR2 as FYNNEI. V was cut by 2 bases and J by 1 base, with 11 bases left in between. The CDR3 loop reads CASSESRVPNTEAFF. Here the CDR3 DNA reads TGTGCCAGCAGTGAATCCCGGGTACCGAACACTGAAGCTTTCTTT.

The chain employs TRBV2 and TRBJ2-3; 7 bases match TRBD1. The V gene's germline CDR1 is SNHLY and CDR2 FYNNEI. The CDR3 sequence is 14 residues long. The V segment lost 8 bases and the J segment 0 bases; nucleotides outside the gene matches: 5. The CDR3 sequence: CASLTGTSTDTQYF. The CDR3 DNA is TGTGCCAGCCTGACAGGGACCAGCACAGATACGCAGTATTTT.

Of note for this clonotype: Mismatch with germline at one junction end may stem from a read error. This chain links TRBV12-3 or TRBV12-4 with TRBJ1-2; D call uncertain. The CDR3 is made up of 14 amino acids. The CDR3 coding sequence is TGTGCCTGCAGTTTAGCGGAGGGATACTATGGCTACACCTTC. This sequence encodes CACSLAEGYYGYTF.

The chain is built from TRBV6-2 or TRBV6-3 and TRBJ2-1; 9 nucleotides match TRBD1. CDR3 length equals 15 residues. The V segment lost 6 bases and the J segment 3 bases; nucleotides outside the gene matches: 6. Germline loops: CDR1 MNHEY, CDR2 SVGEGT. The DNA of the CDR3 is TGTGCCAGCAGGAACCCGGGACAGGGCTACAATGAGCAGTTCTTC. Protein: CASRNPGQGYNEQFF.

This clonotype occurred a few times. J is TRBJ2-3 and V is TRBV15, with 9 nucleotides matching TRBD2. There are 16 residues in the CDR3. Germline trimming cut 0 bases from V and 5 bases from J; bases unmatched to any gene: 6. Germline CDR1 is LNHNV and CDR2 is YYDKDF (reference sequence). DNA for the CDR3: TGTGCCACCAGCAGAGATCCGCGGGAGGGTCGAGATACGCAGTATTTT. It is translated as CATSRDPREGRDTQYF. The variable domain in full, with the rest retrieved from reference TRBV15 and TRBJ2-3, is DAMVIQNPRYQVTQFGKPVTLSCSQTLNHNVMYWYQQKSSQAPKLLFHYYDKDFNNEADTPDNFQSRRPNTSFCFLDIRSPGLGDTAMYLCATSRDPREGRDTQYFGPGTRLTVL.

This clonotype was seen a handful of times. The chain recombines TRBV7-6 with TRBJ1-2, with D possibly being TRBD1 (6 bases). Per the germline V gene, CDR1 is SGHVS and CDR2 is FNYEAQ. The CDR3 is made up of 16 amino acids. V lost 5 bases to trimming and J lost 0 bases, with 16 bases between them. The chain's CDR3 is CASSPPTGLTNYGYTF. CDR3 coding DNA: TGTGCCAGCAGCCCACCGACAGGTCTTACTAACTATGGCTACACCTTC.

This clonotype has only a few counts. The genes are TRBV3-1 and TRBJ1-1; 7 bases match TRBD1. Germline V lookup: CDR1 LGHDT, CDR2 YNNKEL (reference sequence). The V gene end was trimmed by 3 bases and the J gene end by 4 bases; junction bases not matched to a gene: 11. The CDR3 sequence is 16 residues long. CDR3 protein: CASSHVRGLTGTEAFF. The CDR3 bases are TGTGCCAGCAGCCACGTCAGGGGGTTGACGGGCACTGAAGCTTTCTTT.

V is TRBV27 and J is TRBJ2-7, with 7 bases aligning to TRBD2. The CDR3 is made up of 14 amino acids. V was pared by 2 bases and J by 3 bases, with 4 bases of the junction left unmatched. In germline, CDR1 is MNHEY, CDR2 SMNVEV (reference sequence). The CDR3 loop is CASSLGSGYYEQYF. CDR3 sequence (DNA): TGTGCCAGCAGTTTAGGTAGCGGGTACTACGAGCAGTACTTC.

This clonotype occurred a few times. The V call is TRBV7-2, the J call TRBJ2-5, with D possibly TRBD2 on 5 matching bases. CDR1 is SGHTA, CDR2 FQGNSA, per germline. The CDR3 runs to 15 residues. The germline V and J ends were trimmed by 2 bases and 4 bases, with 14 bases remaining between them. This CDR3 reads CASSLLGREGETQYF. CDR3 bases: TGTGCCAGCAGCTTATTAGGCCGCGAGGGAGAGACCCAGTACTTC.

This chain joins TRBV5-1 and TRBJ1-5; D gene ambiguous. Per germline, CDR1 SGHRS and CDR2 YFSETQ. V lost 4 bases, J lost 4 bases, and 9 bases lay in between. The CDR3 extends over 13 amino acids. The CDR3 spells CASSREGNQPQHF. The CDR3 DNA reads TGCGCCAGCAGCAGGGAGGGTAATCAGCCCCAGCATTTT.

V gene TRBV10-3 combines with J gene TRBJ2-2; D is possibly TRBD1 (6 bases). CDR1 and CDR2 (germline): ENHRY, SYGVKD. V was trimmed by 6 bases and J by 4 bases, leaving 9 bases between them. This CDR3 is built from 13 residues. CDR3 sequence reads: CAIRTGSTGELFF. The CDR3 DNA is TGTGCCATCAGAACAGGGAGCACCGGGGAGCTGTTTTTT.

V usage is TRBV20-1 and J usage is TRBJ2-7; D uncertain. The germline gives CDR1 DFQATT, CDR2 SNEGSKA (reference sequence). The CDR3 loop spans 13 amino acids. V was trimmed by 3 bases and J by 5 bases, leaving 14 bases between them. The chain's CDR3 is CSASRIARDEQYF. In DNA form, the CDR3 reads TGCAGTGCTAGTCGTATCGCAAGAGACGAGCAGTACTTC.

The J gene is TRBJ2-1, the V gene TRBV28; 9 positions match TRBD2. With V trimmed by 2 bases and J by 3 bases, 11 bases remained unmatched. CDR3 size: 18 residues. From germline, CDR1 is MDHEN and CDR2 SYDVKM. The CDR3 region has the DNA TGTGCCAGCAGTTTAGTCTTGAAGCTAGCGGGAAGCTACAATGAGCAGTTCTTC. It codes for CASSLVLKLAGSYNEQFF.

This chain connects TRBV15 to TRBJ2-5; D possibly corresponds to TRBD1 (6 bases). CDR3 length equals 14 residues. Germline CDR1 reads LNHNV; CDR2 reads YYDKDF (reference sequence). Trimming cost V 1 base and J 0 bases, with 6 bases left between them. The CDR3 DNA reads TGTGCCACCAGCAGAGGGACAGACCAAGAGACCCAGTACTTC. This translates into CATSRGTDQETQYF.

Here the CDR3 DNA reads TGTGCCAGCAGTTTCGCACAGGGACACTACGAGCAGTACTTC. Its protein product is CASSFAQGHYEQYF. The chain carries TRBV27 and TRBJ2-7; D might be TRBD1 (6 bases). CDR1 and CDR2 (germline): MNHEY, SMNVEV (reference sequence). The CDR3 is 14 residues long. V gave up 3 bases and J gave up 3 bases, with 12 bases separating them.

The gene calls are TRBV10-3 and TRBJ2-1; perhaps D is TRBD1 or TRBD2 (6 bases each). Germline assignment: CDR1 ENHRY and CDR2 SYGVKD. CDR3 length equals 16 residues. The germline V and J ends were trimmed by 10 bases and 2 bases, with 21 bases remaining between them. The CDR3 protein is CATFSEGGHTYNEQFF. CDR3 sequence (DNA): TGTGCCACCTTCTCTGAGGGGGGACACACCTACAATGAGCAGTTCTTC.

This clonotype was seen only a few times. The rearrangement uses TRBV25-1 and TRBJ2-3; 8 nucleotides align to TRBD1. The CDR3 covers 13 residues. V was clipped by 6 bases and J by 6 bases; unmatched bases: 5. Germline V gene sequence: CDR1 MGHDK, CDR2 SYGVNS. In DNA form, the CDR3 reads TGTGCCAGCAGGGGACAGGTAACGGATACGCAGTATTTT. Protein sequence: CASRGQVTDTQYF.

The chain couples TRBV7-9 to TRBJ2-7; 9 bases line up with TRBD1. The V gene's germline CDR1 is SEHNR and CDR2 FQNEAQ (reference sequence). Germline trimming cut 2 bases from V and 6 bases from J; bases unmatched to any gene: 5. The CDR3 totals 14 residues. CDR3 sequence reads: CASSLSGQGAEQYF. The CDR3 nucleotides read TGTGCCAGCAGCTTATCGGGACAGGGAGCCGAGCAGTACTTC.

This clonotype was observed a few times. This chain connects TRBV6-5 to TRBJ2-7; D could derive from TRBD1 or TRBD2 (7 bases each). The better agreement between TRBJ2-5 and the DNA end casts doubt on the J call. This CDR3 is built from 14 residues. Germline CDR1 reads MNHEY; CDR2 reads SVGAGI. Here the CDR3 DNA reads TGTGCCAGCAGCCTGGGACAGTGGGGGGGGACCCAGTACTTC. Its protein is CASSLGQWGGTQYF.

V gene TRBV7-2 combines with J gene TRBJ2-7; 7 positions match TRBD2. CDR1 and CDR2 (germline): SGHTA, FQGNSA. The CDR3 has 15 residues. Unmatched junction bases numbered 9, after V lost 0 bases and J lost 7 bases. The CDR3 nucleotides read TGTGCCAGCAGCTTAGCGGGAGGGTCCTACAATGAGCAGTACTTC. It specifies CASSLAGGSYNEQYF.

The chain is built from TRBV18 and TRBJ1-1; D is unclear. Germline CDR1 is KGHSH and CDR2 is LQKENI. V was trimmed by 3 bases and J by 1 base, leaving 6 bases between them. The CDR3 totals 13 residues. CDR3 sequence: CASSPYQNTEAFF. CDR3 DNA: TGTGCCAGCTCACCCTACCAGAACACTGAAGCTTTCTTT.

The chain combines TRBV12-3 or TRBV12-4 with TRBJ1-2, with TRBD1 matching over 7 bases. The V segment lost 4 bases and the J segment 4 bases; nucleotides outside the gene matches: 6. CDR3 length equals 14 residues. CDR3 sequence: CASSSEGAGYGYTF. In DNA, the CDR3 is TGTGCCAGCAGTTCGGAGGGGGCGGGCTATGGCTACACCTTC.